Presented here are 31 T cell receptor beta chains from one specimen sequenced in a study of blood T cell repertoires in COVID-19 (dated by TCRdb to the early 2020s). Libraries came from the immunoSEQ multiplex PCR assay. TCRdb provides this immuneACCESS table in a form limited to in-frame rearrangements. Some clones are lacking; in checked studies, under half of them reflect an unresolved V gene, and why the rest are absent is not known. A total of 350,000 or so clones appear in this sample, roughly 89% of them only once. The ten largest clones take up 6.5% to 8% of the sample. Sequencing input: peripheral blood. The source of these receptors is a man in his late teens or twenties with active or convalescent COVID-19.

The chain is built from TRBV5-1 and TRBJ2-7; a weak D match, TRBD1 (5 bases). There are 15 residues in the CDR3. The germline V gene has CDR1 SGHRS and CDR2 YFSETQ. V was clipped by 4 bases and J by 3 bases, with 17 bases between them. CDR3 region: CASSPAGLLGYEQYF. CDR3 sequence (DNA): TGCGCCAGCAGCCCTGCAGGGTTGCTGGGCTACGAGCAGTACTTC.

The V and J genes are TRBV12-3 or TRBV12-4 and TRBJ2-5, with D maybe TRBD1 (6 bases). V was pared by 7 bases and J by 0 bases, with 9 bases between. The CDR3 runs to 13 residues. The CDR3 DNA reads TGTGCCAGCATCCGGACAGACCAAGAGACCCAGTACTTC. This gives the protein CASIRTDQETQYF.

The rearrangement uses TRBV5-4 and TRBJ2-5, with D unresolved. Germline assignment: CDR1 SGHNT and CDR2 YYREEE (reference sequence). V lost 1 base and J 5 bases, leaving 9 bases between the germline ends. The CDR3 totals 13 residues. This CDR3 reads CASSLREAETQYF. The CDR3 coding sequence is TGTGCCAGCAGCTTGCGAGAAGCGGAGACCCAGTACTTC. The complete variable domain, with remaining parts taken from reference TRBV5-4 and TRBJ2-5, reads ETGVTQSPTHLIKTRGQQVTLRCSSQSGHNTVSWYQQALGQGPQFIFQYYREEENGRGNFPPRFSGLQFPNYSSELNVNALELDDSALYLCASSLREAETQYFGPGTRLLVL.

The rearrangement uses TRBV5-1 and TRBJ2-7; TRBD2 might be the D (6 bases). The ends were cut back, 4 bases at V and 2 bases at J, with 16 bases in the middle. Germline CDR1 is SGHRS and CDR2 is YFSETQ. CDR3 length equals 15 residues. CDR3 coding DNA: TGCGCCAGCAGCCATGGCCCCGGGGGTACCTACGAGCAGTACTTC. It specifies CASSHGPGGTYEQYF. Full variable domain (outside the CDR3, taken from reference TRBV5-1 and TRBJ2-7): KAGVTQTPRYLIKTRGQQVTLSCSPISGHRSVSWYQQTPGQGLQFLFEYFSETQRNKGNFPGRFSGRQFSNSRSEMNVSTLELGDSALYLCASSHGPGGTYEQYFGPGTRLTVT.

CDR3 loop: CAISESTTNTGELFF. CDR3 sequence (DNA): TGTGCCATCAGTGAGTCGACAACGAACACCGGGGAGCTGTTTTTT. The chain joins TRBV10-3 to TRBJ2-2; D is ambiguous. V was shortened by 0 bases and J by 0 bases, with 5 bases between the two germline ends. The CDR3 is 15 residues long. Germline V gene data show CDR1 as ENHRY and CDR2 as SYGVKD.

The gene calls are TRBV15 and TRBJ1-1, with 8 bases matching TRBD1. J was trimmed by 5 bases and V by 5 bases; bases with no gene match: 7. The CDR3 is 14 residues long. Germline V gives CDR1 LNHNV, CDR2 YYDKDF (reference sequence). The CDR3 region has the DNA TGTGCCACCAGCCAGGGGGCATCTAGGACTGAAGCTTTCTTT. Its protein is CATSQGASRTEAFF. Together with reference TRBV15 and TRBJ1-1, the CDR3 gives the full variable domain: DAMVIQNPRYQVTQFGKPVTLSCSQTLNHNVMYWYQQKSSQAPKLLFHYYDKDFNNEADTPDNFQSRRPNTSFCFLDIRSPGLGDTAMYLCATSQGASRTEAFFGQGTRLTVV.

The V call is TRBV7-9, the J call TRBJ2-7; TRBD1 agrees at 9 bases. V dropped 1 base and J dropped 5; count of bases not matched to a gene: 9. From germline, CDR1 is SEHNR and CDR2 FQNEAQ (reference sequence). This CDR3 contains 16 residues. This CDR3 reads CASSLETRDRVHEQYF. CDR3 coding DNA: TGTGCCAGCAGCTTAGAAACCCGGGACAGGGTCCACGAGCAGTACTTC.

Notes on this clone: In the same sample, other DNA sequences code for this CDR3. The gene calls are TRBV7-2 and TRBJ2-7; TRBD1 agrees at 11 bases. The CDR3 sequence is 14 residues long. Unmatched junction bases numbered 0, after V lost 3 bases and J lost 2 bases. Germline V gives CDR1 SGHTA, CDR2 FQGNSA. The CDR3 sequence: CASSLGQGAYEQYF. DNA for the CDR3: TGTGCCAGCAGCTTGGGACAGGGGGCCTACGAGCAGTACTTC.

The chain joins TRBV5-1 to TRBJ2-3; D is possibly TRBD2 (7 bases). The ends were cut back, 7 bases at V and 3 bases at J, with 12 bases in the middle. The length of the CDR3 is 13 residues. Germline-derived CDR1 and CDR2 are SGHRS and YFSETQ. The CDR3 DNA reads TGCGCCAGCCGGGGGGCAGGGACAGATACGCAGTATTTT. Amino acids: CASRGAGTDTQYF.

Of note for this clone: An end of the junction does not agree with germline; a read error may underlie this. This chain connects TRBV7-2 to TRBJ2-6; maybe TRBD1 (5 bases). Germline V gene lookup returns CDR1 SGHTA and CDR2 FQGNSA. The CDR3 length is 13 residues. The CDR3 nucleotides are TGTGCCAGTTGGAGTTCTGGGGCCAACGTGCTGACTTTC. Protein sequence: CASWSSGANVLTF.

This clone has a single count. V gene TRBV24-1 combines with J gene TRBJ2-3; no reliable D call. CDR1 is KGHDR, CDR2 SFDVKD, per germline. The CDR3 runs 15 residues. The germline V and J ends were trimmed by 4 bases and 5 bases, with 15 bases remaining between them. DNA of the CDR3: TGTGCCACCAGTGAGAAGACATGGTATCGAGATACGCAGTATTTT. Amino acid sequence: CATSEKTWYRDTQYF.

The chain uses TRBV6-5 and TRBJ1-3, with D possibly matching TRBD1 (5 bases). This CDR3 comprises 16 residues. The germline CDR1 and CDR2 sequences are MNHEY and SVGAGI. V lost 2 bases and J lost 1, with 12 bases in between. The CDR3 coding sequence is TGTGCCAGCAGTTACACCACTCAGGGATCTGGAAACACCATATATTTT. Translated, it gives CASSYTTQGSGNTIYF.

This rearrangement joins TRBV7-9 to TRBJ1-6; TRBD1 matches at 9 bases. The CDR3 totals 16 residues. With 1 base clipped from V and 7 bases from J, the junction kept 5 bases outside the gene matches. The germline V gene encodes CDR1 SEHNR and CDR2 FQNEAQ (reference sequence). CDR3 in amino acids: CASSLGTGDPNSPLHF. The CDR3 nucleotides are TGTGCCAGCAGCTTAGGGACAGGGGATCCGAATTCACCCCTCCACTTT.

The chain carries TRBV5-1 and TRBJ2-2; D call uncertain. This CDR3 has 15 residues. Trimming left V 0 bases short and J 1 base short, with 7 bases between. Germline loops: CDR1 SGHRS, CDR2 YFSETQ. The CDR3 protein is CASSLGQRNTGELFF. CDR3 sequence (DNA): TGCGCCAGCAGCTTGGGCCAGCGGAACACCGGGGAGCTGTTTTTT.

The rearrangement joins TRBV6-5 to TRBJ1-5; D remains ambiguous. V was trimmed by 6 bases and J by 3 bases, leaving 9 bases between them. Germline CDR1 and CDR2: MNHEY and SVGAGI. CDR3 size: 13 residues. The CDR3 is CASSSQANQPQHF. The CDR3 nucleotides are TGTGCCAGCAGCTCTCAGGCCAATCAGCCCCAGCATTTT.

V gene TRBV11-2 combines with J gene TRBJ1-4; possible D gene TRBD1, 5 bases. Germline values: CDR1 SGHAT, CDR2 FQNNGV. V was trimmed by 1 base and J by 12 bases, leaving 9 bases between them. The CDR3 covers 12 residues. CDR3 DNA sequence: TGTGCCAGCAGCTTAGCAGGGTTCGAACTGTTTTTT. It translates to CASSLAGFELFF.

Written as DNA, the CDR3 is TGTGCCAGTAGTTTTAGCGGGAGAGCTGGGGCCAACGTCCTGACTTTC. This codes for CASSFSGRAGANVLTF. This sequence joins TRBV19 and TRBJ2-6; 9 bases fit TRBD2. CDR1 is LNHDA and CDR2 is SQIVND in the germline V gene (reference sequence). The ends lost 5 bases at V and 2 bases at J; junction bases unmatched: 4. This CDR3 comprises 16 residues.

This chain links TRBV11-2 with TRBJ2-7; 8 bases match TRBD2. V trimming: 5 bases; J trimming: 7 bases; junction bases outside the gene matches: 13. CDR1 SGHAT and CDR2 FQNNGV come from the germline V gene. The CDR3 contains 15 residues. CDR3 sequence reads: CASSPGSGAFEEQYF. In DNA, the CDR3 is TGTGCCAGCAGCCCTGGTAGCGGGGCGTTCGAAGAGCAGTACTTC.

The chain joins TRBV19 to TRBJ1-4, with D perhaps TRBD1 (5 bases). V lost 0 bases and J 2 bases, leaving 10 bases between the germline ends. Germline values: CDR1 LNHDA, CDR2 SQIVND (reference sequence). This CDR3 is built from 16 residues. The CDR3 region is CASSIDSRATNEKLFF. The CDR3 nucleotides are TGTGCCAGTAGTATAGATTCCAGGGCGACTAATGAAAAACTGTTTTTT.

This sequence joins TRBV21-1 and TRBJ1-1. TRBV21-1 is a pseudogene. The CDR3 has 13 amino acids. CDR3 region: CASSRGDATEAFF. The CDR3 region has the DNA TGTGCCAGCAGCAGGGGGGATGCGACTGAAGCTTTCTTT.

The chain recombines TRBV5-1 with TRBJ2-2; tentatively, D is TRBD1 (6 bases). The CDR3 loop spans 14 amino acids. Trimming cost V 4 bases and J 5 bases, with 12 bases left between them. From germline, CDR1 is SGHRS and CDR2 YFSETQ. The CDR3 DNA reads TGCGCCAGCAGCGGTCAGGGGTTAACCGGGGAGCTGTTTTTT. Amino acids: CASSGQGLTGELFF.

V usage is TRBV7-2 and J usage is TRBJ1-6; D remains unclear. V was clipped by 3 bases and J by 9 bases, with 15 bases between them. CDR3 size: 15 residues. Germline V CDR1 and CDR2: SGHTA, FQGNSA. CDR3 loop: CASSFSPGGSSPLHF. CDR3 DNA: TGTGCCAGCAGCTTTAGCCCCGGAGGGAGTTCACCCCTCCACTTT.

This clone was detected once. This chain connects TRBV14 to TRBJ1-3, with D tentatively TRBD1 (5 bases). Germline values: CDR1 SGHDN, CDR2 FVKESK. V lost 6 bases to trimming and J lost 2 bases, with 8 bases between them. The CDR3 extends over 13 amino acids. As DNA, the CDR3 is TGTGCCAGCAGGCAGGGCACTGGAAACACCATATATTTT. Protein: CASRQGTGNTIYF.

The chain couples TRBV7-9 to TRBJ1-4; TRBD1 matches 8 bases. The CDR3 length is 14 residues. From germline, CDR1 is SEHNR and CDR2 FQNEAQ (reference sequence). Trimming took 4 bases from V and 8 from J; bases not matched to a gene: 6. The CDR3 DNA reads TGTGCCAGCAGCTCGACAGGGGCGGGGGAAAAACTGTTTTTT. Translating gives CASSSTGAGEKLFF. Drawing the rest from reference TRBV7-9 and TRBJ1-4, the complete variable domain is DTGVSQNPRHKITKRGQNVTFRCDPISEHNRLYWYRQTLGQGPEFLTYFQNEAQLEKSRLLSDRFSAERPKGSFSTLEIQRTEQGDSAMYLCASSSTGAGEKLFFGSGTQLSVL.

V is TRBV5-1 and J is TRBJ2-5, with D possibly TRBD2 on 5 matching bases. The V and J ends lost 0 bases and 1 base respectively, with 16 bases between them. From germline, CDR1 is SGHRS and CDR2 YFSETQ. CDR3 length equals 17 residues. DNA of the CDR3: TGCGCCAGCAGCTTGGGGACTCTATACCCCCTCCAAGAGACCCAGTACTTC. Translation gives CASSLGTLYPLQETQYF.

The chain employs TRBV2 and TRBJ1-2, with a tentative D call TRBD1 (6 bases). The CDR3 length is 14 residues. The V end lost 5 bases, the J end lost 0 bases, and 10 bases lay between the germline ends. Germline V gives CDR1 SNHLY, CDR2 FYNNEI. CDR3 sequence reads: CASSQQGANYGYTF. CDR3 in DNA: TGTGCCAGCAGTCAACAGGGAGCTAACTATGGCTACACCTTC.

J is TRBJ2-7 and V is TRBV14, with a tentative D call TRBD1 (5 bases). The length of the CDR3 is 14 residues. Trimming left V 3 bases short and J 7 bases short, with 16 bases between. The germline V gene has CDR1 SGHDN and CDR2 FVKESK. In DNA, the CDR3 is TGTGCCAGCAGCCAGGTAAACAGGCTGTTTGAGCAGTACTTC. This gives the protein CASSQVNRLFEQYF.

J is TRBJ1-1 and V is TRBV6-6; D is ambiguous. CDR1 and CDR2 from the germline V gene are MNHNY and SVGAGI (reference sequence). V was trimmed by 8 bases and J by 3 bases, leaving 10 bases between them. The CDR3 runs to 12 residues. CDR3 coding DNA: TGTGCCAGCCGACTATTGGACACTGAAGCTTTCTTT. Encoded protein: CASRLLDTEAFF.

V usage is TRBV19 and J usage is TRBJ2-7, with TRBD2 matching 10 bases. CDR1 is LNHDA, CDR2 SQIVND, per germline (reference sequence). This CDR3 is built from 13 residues. V lost 6 bases, J lost 3 bases, and 2 bases stayed unmatched. The CDR3 loop is CASRRTSGYEQYF. As DNA, the CDR3 is TGTGCCAGTAGGAGGACTAGCGGCTACGAGCAGTACTTC.

The CDR3 protein is CASSLRFSNQPQHF. For the CDR3, the DNA is TGTGCCAGCAGCCTACGGTTTAGCAATCAGCCCCAGCATTTT. The V call is TRBV5-8, the J call TRBJ1-5; no clear D gene. Trimming took off 4 bases at V and 0 bases at J, with 8 bases between the two ends. Germline values: CDR1 SGHTS, CDR2 YDEGEE. This CDR3 region has 14 residues.

This clone has a handful of counts. The genes are TRBV25-1 and TRBJ2-2; D might be TRBD1 (5 bases). CDR1 and CDR2 from the germline V gene are MGHDK and SYGVNS. V was pared by 3 bases and J by 5 bases, with 13 bases between. CDR3 size: 15 residues. CDR3 nucleotide sequence: TGTGCCAGCAGTGACAGGGTTTACGGAACCGGGGAGCTGTTTTTT. It encodes CASSDRVYGTGELFF.